This record concerns one T cell receptor beta chain sequence. The antigen is not known. Time point noted: blood at routine non-recurrence follow-up after resection. No cells were sorted before sequencing. The whole RNA sequenced was extracted from tumor, nontumor lung or frozen PBMC. These data come from a study of spatial heterogeneity in lung cancer. Across the study: After resection, follow-up PBMC samples were sequenced when available, at a median of roughly 24 months later. The study observed each unique TCR and UMI combination more than ten times on average in raw reads.

V dropped 3 bases and J dropped 5 bases, with 13 bases sitting between them. The CDR3 covers 15 residues. Germline V gives CDR1 KGHDR, CDR2 SFDVKD. Findings and caveats of the study: Expanded tumor TCRs that were ubiquitous appeared in blood more at resection than follow-up.

A single record per CDR3 protein comes from TCRdb applying MiXCR to the 5' RACE reads. The sample has about 70,000 distinct CDR3 sequences, less than 9.5% seen once. The TCR sequence derives from a female donor with early-stage non-small cell lung cancer. The material sequenced was PBMCs, taken at follow-up. The V call is TRBV24-1, the J call TRBJ2-1; D gene unclear. In DNA, the CDR3 is TGTGCCACCAGTGATACCCCCGACTTGGACAATGAGCAGTTCTTC. Its protein product is CATSDTPDLDNEQFF.